These 32 T cell receptor beta chains came from one sample sequenced in a study of Ad26.COV2.S vaccination and SARS-CoV-2 variants. The treatment denotes: 15 to 20 received Ad26.COV2.S at low or high dose, single or two shots; about 5 received placebo; per-sample allocation not given. Samples were taken on day 63 after the first vaccine or placebo injection. Produced via immunoSEQ multiplex PCR; TCRdb's table is partial and in-frame only. Among approximately 300,000 clones listed, over 80% were seen once. The sequences come from peripheral blood, collected in a trial of Ad26.COV2.S vaccine versus placebo. These receptors were taken from a person between 18 and 65 years old who received the Ad26.COV2.S COVID-19 vaccine or a placebo.

This chain uses TRBV24-1 with TRBJ1-5; D gene ambiguous. CDR3 size: 13 residues. V lost 2 bases to trimming and J lost 1 base, with 2 bases between them. In germline, CDR1 is KGHDR, CDR2 SFDVKD. CDR3 sequence reads: CATSDSSNQPQHF. In DNA, the CDR3 is TGTGCCACCAGTGATTCGAGCAATCAGCCCCAGCATTTT.

The rearrangement joins TRBV5-5 to TRBJ1-2; D is ambiguous. The CDR3 is 15 amino acids. V lost 2 bases, J lost 8 bases, and 19 bases lay in between. Germline assignment: CDR1 SGHKS and CDR2 YYEKEE (reference sequence). The CDR3 sequence: CASSFDAKGGGGYTF. Here the CDR3 DNA reads TGTGCCAGCAGCTTCGACGCAAAGGGCGGTGGGGGCTACACCTTC. Full variable domain (missing parts from reference TRBV5-5 and TRBJ1-2): DAGVTQSPTHLIKTRGQQVTLRCSPISGHKSVSWYQQVLGQGPQFIFQYYEKEERGRGNFPDRFSARQFPNYSSELNVNALLLGDSALYLCASSFDAKGGGGYTFGSGTRLTVV.

This clone showed up just once. This sequence joins TRBV5-4 and TRBJ2-7; D possibly corresponds to TRBD2 (6 bases). The length of the CDR3 is 15 residues. CDR1 is SGHNT, CDR2 YYREEE, per germline (reference sequence). V lost 3 bases, J lost 0 bases, and 13 bases lay in between. This CDR3 reads CASSSTGLSSYEQYF. As DNA, the CDR3 is TGTGCCAGCAGCTCAACGGGACTGAGCTCCTACGAGCAGTACTTC.

This clone was observed a handful of times. This sequence joins TRBV11-2 and TRBJ2-3; 12 bases align to TRBD2. The length of the CDR3 is 18 residues. The V and J ends lost 0 bases and 3 bases, in that order; junction bases with no gene match: 7. From germline, CDR1 is SGHAT and CDR2 FQNNGV. The CDR3, as DNA: TGTGCCAGCAGCTTAGAAGACACAGGACTAGCGGGGACAGATACGCAGTATTTT. Translating it yields CASSLEDTGLAGTDTQYF.

This chain uses TRBV18 with TRBJ2-7; 7 nucleotides line up with TRBD1. Germline V gene data show CDR1 as KGHSH and CDR2 as LQKENI. V shed 4 bases and J 5 bases; nucleotides not matched to a gene: 11. The CDR3 covers 15 residues. CDR3 sequence reads: CASSHRTGRPNEQYF. CDR3 sequence (DNA): TGTGCCAGCTCACACCGGACAGGCCGTCCCAACGAGCAGTACTTC.

The rearrangement uses TRBV9 and TRBJ2-2; 8 bases map to TRBD2. The J segment lost 6 bases and the V segment lost 0 bases, leaving 7 bases of the junction unmatched. The germline V gene has CDR1 SGDLS and CDR2 YYNGEE. The CDR3 consists of 16 residues. CDR3 sequence reads: CASSVVGGGLAGELFF. The CDR3 DNA follows: TGTGCCAGCAGCGTAGTGGGCGGGGGGCTCGCCGGGGAGCTGTTTTTT.

The chain combines TRBV29-1 with TRBJ1-2; D is possibly TRBD1 (5 bases). Germline V lookup: CDR1 SQVTM, CDR2 ANQGSEA. This CDR3 comprises 11 residues. V shed 3 bases and J shed 6 bases, with 8 bases lying between them. CDR3 sequence reads: CSVDREDGYTF. For the CDR3, the DNA is TGCAGCGTTGACAGGGAGGATGGCTACACCTTC.

The genes are TRBV5-1 and TRBJ2-1; D might be TRBD1 (8 bases). The CDR3 is 15 amino acids. Germline V lookup: CDR1 SGHRS, CDR2 YFSETQ. The V end was cut by 0 bases, the J end by 9 bases, with 16 bases between. The CDR3 sequence: CASSLEQGGIGEQFF. DNA for the CDR3: TGCGCCAGCAGCTTGGAACAGGGGGGGATTGGTGAGCAGTTCTTC.

V gene TRBV5-1 combines with J gene TRBJ1-4; tentative D call: TRBD1 (5 bases). CDR1 is SGHRS, CDR2 YFSETQ, per germline. The CDR3 contains 14 residues. Trimming removed 4 bases from V and 6 bases from J, with 13 bases in between. The CDR3 spells CASSLIGGDEKLFF. CDR3 DNA: TGCGCCAGCAGCCTGATTGGGGGGGATGAAAAACTGTTTTTT.

This chain links TRBV5-8 with TRBJ1-5; D uncertain. The CDR3 consists of 14 residues. V was shortened by 5 bases and J by 3 bases, with 12 bases between the two germline ends. The germline gives CDR1 SGHTS, CDR2 YDEGEE. The chain's CDR3 is CASSHGGNNQPQHF. The CDR3 nucleotides read TGTGCCAGCAGTCATGGAGGCAACAATCAGCCCCAGCATTTT. Drawing the rest from reference TRBV5-8 and TRBJ1-5, the complete variable domain is EAGVTQSPTHLIKTRGQQATLRCSPISGHTSVYWYQQALGLGLQFLLWYDEGEERNRGNFPPRFSGRQFPNYSSELNVNALELEDSALYLCASSHGGNNQPQHFGDGTRLSIL.

The chain recombines TRBV28 with TRBJ1-3; D uncertain. V lost 3 bases to trimming and J lost 1 base, with 22 bases between them. Germline loops: CDR1 MDHEN, CDR2 SYDVKM. CDR3 length equals 19 residues. In DNA, the CDR3 is TGTGCCAGCAGTTTTTTCCACTGGGTGTCCAGGAATTCTGGAAACACCATATATTTT. Protein product: CASSFFHWVSRNSGNTIYF.

J is TRBJ2-2 and V is TRBV7-3; 11 nucleotides line up with TRBD2. Germline V gene data show CDR1 as SGHTA and CDR2 as FQGTGA. This CDR3 comprises 16 residues. J gave up 4 bases and V 4 bases, and 5 bases lay outside the gene matches. The CDR3 DNA sequence: TGTGCCAGCAGCTCACGACTAGCGGGGCGCACCGGGGAGCTGTTTTTT. Translation: CASSSRLAGRTGELFF. Variable domain in full (rest from reference TRBV7-3 and TRBJ2-2): GAGVSQTPSNKVTEKGKYVELRCDPISGHTALYWYRQSLGQGPEFLIYFQGTGAADDSGLPNDRFFAVRPEGSVSTLKIQRTERGDSAVYLCASSSRLAGRTGELFFGEGSRLTVL.

The V and J genes are TRBV12-3 or TRBV12-4 and TRBJ2-7; TRBD2 might be the D (5 bases). Trimming left V 4 bases short and J 9 bases short, with 13 bases between. CDR3 length: 12 amino acids. The CDR3 is CASSSRTWGQYF. The CDR3 DNA sequence: TGTGCCAGCAGTTCCCGGACTTGGGGGCAGTACTTC.

This clone has more than one count but fewer than ten. This chain links TRBV10-2 with TRBJ1-1; D is unclear. V lost 5 bases to trimming and J lost 8 bases, with 12 bases between them. There are 12 residues in the CDR3. Germline CDR1 WSHSY, CDR2 SAAADI. CDR3 residues: CASSNMNTEAFF. CDR3 in DNA: TGCGCCAGCAGTAACATGAATACCGAAGCTTTCTTT.

V is TRBV7-2 and J is TRBJ2-3, with D uncertain. The CDR3 is 15 residues long. In germline, CDR1 is SGHTA, CDR2 FQGNSA. V lost 3 bases, J lost 2 bases, and 12 bases lay in between. The CDR3 reads CASSFLVGVTDTQYF. The CDR3 DNA reads as TGTGCCAGCAGCTTCTTGGTCGGAGTCACAGATACGCAGTATTTT. Supplemented by reference TRBV7-2 and TRBJ2-3, the full variable domain reads GAGVSQSPSNKVTEKGKDVELRCDPISGHTALYWYRQSLGQGLEFLIYFQGNSAPDKSGLPSDRFSAERTGGSVSTLTIQRTQQEDSAVYLCASSFLVGVTDTQYFGPGTRLTVL.

The rearrangement joins TRBV24-1 to TRBJ1-1; no reliable D call. V lost 10 bases, J lost 1 base, and 6 bases lay in between. Germline V gene lookup returns CDR1 KGHDR and CDR2 SFDVKD. The CDR3 is made up of 11 amino acids. The CDR3 DNA reads TGTGCCACGAAAAGGAACACTGAAGCTTTCTTT. Its translation: CATKRNTEAFF.

The chain links TRBV28 to TRBJ1-2; 9 bases line up with TRBD1. The CDR3 runs 15 residues. Per germline, CDR1 MDHEN and CDR2 SYDVKM. Trimming at V came to 6 bases and at J to 8 bases, leaving 13 bases not matched to a gene. This CDR3 reads CASRPQGAAVEGYTF. The CDR3 DNA follows: TGTGCCAGCAGGCCACAGGGGGCGGCGGTGGAAGGCTACACCTTC.

The chain joins TRBV28 to TRBJ1-2; unclear D gene. The CDR3 runs 14 residues. Germline V gene lookup returns CDR1 MDHEN and CDR2 SYDVKM. Deletions cut 5 bases from V and 3 bases from J, with 13 bases between. The CDR3: CASSLWGGDYGYTF. For the CDR3, the DNA is TGTGCCAGCAGTCTGTGGGGAGGCGACTATGGCTACACCTTC.

The gene calls are TRBV7-2 and TRBJ2-1, with 10 bases fitting TRBD2. This CDR3 contains 15 residues. Per the germline V gene, CDR1 is SGHTA and CDR2 is FQGNSA. The V segment lost 3 bases and the J segment 4 bases; nucleotides outside the gene matches: 3. The CDR3 reads CASSFLAGEYNEQFF. The CDR3 DNA sequence: TGTGCCAGCAGCTTTCTAGCGGGGGAGTACAATGAGCAGTTCTTC. Based on the CDR3 plus reference TRBV7-2 and TRBJ2-1, the full variable domain is GAGVSQSPSNKVTEKGKDVELRCDPISGHTALYWYRQSLGQGLEFLIYFQGNSAPDKSGLPSDRFSAERTGGSVSTLTIQRTQQEDSAVYLCASSFLAGEYNEQFFGPGTRLTVL.

V and J are TRBV5-6 and TRBJ2-2, with 16 bases matching TRBD2. Germline CDR1 SGHDT, CDR2 YYEEEE. The CDR3 spans 16 residues. V lost 4 bases to trimming and J lost 7 bases; unmatched junction nucleotides: 4. The CDR3 nucleotides read TGTGCCAGCAGCACCGGGACTAGCGGGGGGGTCGGGGAGCTGTTTTTT. Translating gives CASSTGTSGGVGELFF.

This CDR3 reads CASSLRRGSDFGGYTF. CDR3 coding DNA: TGTGCCAGCAGCTTAAGACGTGGGTCGGATTTCGGCGGCTACACCTTC. The rearrangement links TRBV11-1 to TRBJ1-2; D is undetermined. CDR1 is SGHAT and CDR2 is FQDESV in the germline V gene (reference sequence). CDR3 size: 16 residues. Trimming removed 2 bases from V and 8 bases from J, with 21 bases in between.

This clone was seen only once. The chain carries TRBV19 and TRBJ2-7; 8 bases fit TRBD2. The germline gives CDR1 LNHDA, CDR2 SQIVND (reference sequence). V dropped 8 bases and J dropped 6; count of bases not matched to a gene: 15. The CDR3 runs 15 residues. CDR3 region: CASGPKRGLVGEQYF. The CDR3 DNA follows: TGTGCCAGTGGCCCCAAGCGGGGGTTGGTGGGCGAGCAGTACTTC.

The V gene is TRBV28, the J gene TRBJ1-3; D is unclear. Germline V gene sequence: CDR1 MDHEN, CDR2 SYDVKM. The CDR3 totals 13 residues. The ends were cut back, 10 bases at V and 4 bases at J, with 14 bases in the middle. CDR3 DNA: TGTGCCATCTCAAGATCCACGGGAAACACCATATATTTT. It codes for CAISRSTGNTIYF.

The CDR3 bases are TGCGCCAGCAGCAGCCCTAGGGACACGGCAGGAGGCTACACCTTC. Translation: CASSSPRDTAGGYTF. The rearrangement joins TRBV5-1 to TRBJ1-2; tentatively, D is TRBD1 (6 bases). V was trimmed by 4 bases and J by 8 bases, leaving 21 bases between them. The CDR3 has 15 residues. The V gene's germline CDR1 is SGHRS and CDR2 YFSETQ.

This chain joins TRBV27 and TRBJ2-3; D is ambiguous. Trimming stripped 0 bases from V and 6 bases from J, with 10 bases between. The germline CDR1 and CDR2 sequences are MNHEY and SMNVEV (reference sequence). This CDR3 contains 14 residues. The CDR3 spells CASSLSMGLDTQYF. Written as DNA, the CDR3 is TGTGCCAGCAGTTTATCTATGGGTTTGGATACGCAGTATTTT.

The chain links TRBV9 to TRBJ1-2; D perhaps matches TRBD1 (6 bases). CDR3 length: 15 residues. Trimming took off 4 bases at V and 4 bases at J, with 17 bases between the two ends. Per the germline V gene, CDR1 is SGDLS and CDR2 is YYNGEE. The CDR3 spells CASSLTGGGGYGYTF. CDR3 in DNA: TGTGCCAGCAGCCTAACGGGGGGCGGGGGCTATGGCTACACCTTC.

This clone was picked up one time. This chain uses TRBV7-2 with TRBJ2-3, with 10 bases aligning to TRBD2. This CDR3 is built from 17 residues. V lost 5 bases, J lost 4 bases, and 12 bases stayed unmatched. Per the germline V gene, CDR1 is SGHTA and CDR2 is FQGNSA. The CDR3 sequence is CASSPRPGLARADTQYF. CDR3 DNA sequence: TGTGCCAGCAGCCCTCGCCCGGGACTAGCGAGAGCAGATACGCAGTATTTT.

The chain carries TRBV19 and TRBJ2-1; D ambiguous. The CDR3 is 14 amino acids. V lost 3 bases, J lost 5 bases, and 11 bases lay in between. The germline gives CDR1 LNHDA, CDR2 SQIVND (reference sequence). In DNA form, the CDR3 reads TGTGCCAGTAGTATTTCTCGCAGAAACAATGAGCAGTTCTTC. Translating gives CASSISRRNNEQFF.

The V call is TRBV6-5, the J call TRBJ2-1, with 8 positions matching TRBD1. J gave up 2 bases and V 4 bases, and 4 bases lay outside the gene matches. The CDR3 is made up of 15 amino acids. CDR1 and CDR2 from the germline V gene are MNHEY and SVGAGI. The CDR3 here is CASSSTGGTYNEQFF. In nucleotides, the CDR3 is TGTGCCAGCAGTTCCACAGGGGGTACCTACAATGAGCAGTTCTTC.

V and J are TRBV29-1 and TRBJ2-7; D is tentatively TRBD1 or TRBD2 (6 bases each). Trimming took 4 bases from V and 6 from J, leaving 10 bases between them. Germline V gene data show CDR1 as SQVTM and CDR2 as ANQGSEA. The CDR3 spans 11 residues. The CDR3 sequence: CSVGGAGEQYF. The CDR3 coding sequence is TGCAGCGTTGGGGGGGCAGGCGAGCAGTACTTC.

The rearrangement uses TRBV2 and TRBJ1-1; D uncertain. Germline V gives CDR1 SNHLY, CDR2 FYNNEI. Trimming removed 4 bases at V and 0 bases at J, with 6 bases between. The CDR3 is 13 residues long. The CDR3 sequence is CASSGRLNTEAFF. DNA for the CDR3: TGTGCCAGCAGTGGGCGGCTGAACACTGAAGCTTTCTTT.

The chain employs TRBV3-1 (or the pseudogene TRBV3-2) and TRBJ2-3, with 12 nucleotides matching TRBD2. Trimming at V came to 4 bases and at J to 2 bases, leaving 7 bases not matched to a gene. Looked up from germline, CDR1 is LGHDT and CDR2 is YNNKEL (reference sequence). This CDR3 contains 17 residues. The CDR3 sequence is CASSLRLAGVSTDTQYF. CDR3 nucleotide sequence: TGTGCCAGCAGCCTTCGACTAGCGGGGGTATCCACAGATACGCAGTATTTT.